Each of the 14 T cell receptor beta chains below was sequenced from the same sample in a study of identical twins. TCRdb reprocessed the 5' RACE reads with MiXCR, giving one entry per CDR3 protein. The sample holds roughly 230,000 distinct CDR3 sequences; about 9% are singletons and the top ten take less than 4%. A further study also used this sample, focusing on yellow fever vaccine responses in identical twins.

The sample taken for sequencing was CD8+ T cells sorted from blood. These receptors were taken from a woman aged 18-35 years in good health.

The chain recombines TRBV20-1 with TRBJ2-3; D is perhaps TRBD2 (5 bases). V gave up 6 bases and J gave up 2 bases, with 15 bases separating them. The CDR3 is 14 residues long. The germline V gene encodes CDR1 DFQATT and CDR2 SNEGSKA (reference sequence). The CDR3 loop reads CSARDGENTDTQYF. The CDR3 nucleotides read TGCAGTGCCCGGGATGGGGAGAACACAGATACGCAGTATTTT.

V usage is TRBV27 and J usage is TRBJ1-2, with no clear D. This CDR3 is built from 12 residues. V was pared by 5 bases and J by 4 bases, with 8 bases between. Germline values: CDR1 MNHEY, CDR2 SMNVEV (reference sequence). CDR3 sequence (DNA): TGTGCCAGCAGTCCCGGGCCCTATGGCTACACCTTC. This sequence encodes CASSPGPYGYTF.

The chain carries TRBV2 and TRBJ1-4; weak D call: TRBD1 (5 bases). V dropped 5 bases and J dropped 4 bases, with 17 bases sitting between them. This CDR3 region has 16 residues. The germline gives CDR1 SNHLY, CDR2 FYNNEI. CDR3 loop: CASSYTPGGVNEKLFF. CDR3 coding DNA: TGTGCCAGCAGTTACACCCCGGGGGGGGTTAATGAAAAACTGTTTTTT.

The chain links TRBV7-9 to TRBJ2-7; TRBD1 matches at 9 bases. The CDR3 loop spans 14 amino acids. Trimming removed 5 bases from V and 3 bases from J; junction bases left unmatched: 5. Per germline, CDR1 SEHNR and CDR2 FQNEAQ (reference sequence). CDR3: CASSTQTGGYEQYF. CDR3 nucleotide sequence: TGTGCCAGCAGCACACAGACAGGGGGCTACGAGCAGTACTTC. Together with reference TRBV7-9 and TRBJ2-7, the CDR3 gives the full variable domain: DTGVSQNPRHKITKRGQNVTFRCDPISEHNRLYWYRQTLGQGPEFLTYFQNEAQLEKSRLLSDRFSAERPKGSFSTLEIQRTEQGDSAMYLCASSTQTGGYEQYFGPGTRLTVT.

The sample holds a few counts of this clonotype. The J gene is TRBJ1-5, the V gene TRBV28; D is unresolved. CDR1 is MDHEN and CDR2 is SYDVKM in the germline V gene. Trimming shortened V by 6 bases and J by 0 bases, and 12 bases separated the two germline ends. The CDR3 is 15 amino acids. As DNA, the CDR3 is TGTGCCAGCAGCCGTGAGGCCCTTAGCAATCAGCCCCAGCATTTT. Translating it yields CASSREALSNQPQHF.

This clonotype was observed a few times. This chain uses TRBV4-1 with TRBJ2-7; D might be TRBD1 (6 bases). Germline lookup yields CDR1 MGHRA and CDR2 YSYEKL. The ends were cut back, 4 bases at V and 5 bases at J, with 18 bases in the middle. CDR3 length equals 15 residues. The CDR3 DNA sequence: TGCGCCAGCAGCCCGACGCAGGGGCTCGGGGACGAGCAGTACTTC. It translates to CASSPTQGLGDEQYF.

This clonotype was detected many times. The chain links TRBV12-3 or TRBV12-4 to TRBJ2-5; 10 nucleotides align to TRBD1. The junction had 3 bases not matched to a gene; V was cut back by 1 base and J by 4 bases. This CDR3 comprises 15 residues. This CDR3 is CASSLGTGGGETQYF. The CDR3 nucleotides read TGTGCCAGCAGTTTAGGGACAGGGGGTGGAGAGACCCAGTACTTC.

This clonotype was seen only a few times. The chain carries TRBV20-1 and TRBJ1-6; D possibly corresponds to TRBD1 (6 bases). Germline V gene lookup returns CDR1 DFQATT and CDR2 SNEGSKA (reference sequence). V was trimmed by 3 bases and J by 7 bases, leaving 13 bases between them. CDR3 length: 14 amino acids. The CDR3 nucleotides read TGCAGTGCTAGTAGAGGGGGGGAGAATTCACCCCTCCACTTT. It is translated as CSASRGGENSPLHF.

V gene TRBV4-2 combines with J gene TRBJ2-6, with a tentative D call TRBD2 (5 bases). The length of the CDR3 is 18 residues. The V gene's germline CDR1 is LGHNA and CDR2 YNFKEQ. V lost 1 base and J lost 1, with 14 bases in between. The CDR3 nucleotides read TGTGCCAGCAGCCAAGCCGGGGATTCTTTTTCTGGGGCCAACGTCCTGACTTTC. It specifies CASSQAGDSFSGANVLTF.

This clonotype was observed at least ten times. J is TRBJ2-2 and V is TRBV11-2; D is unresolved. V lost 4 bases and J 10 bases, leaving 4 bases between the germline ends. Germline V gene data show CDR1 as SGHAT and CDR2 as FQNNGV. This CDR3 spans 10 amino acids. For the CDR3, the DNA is TGTGCCAGCAGCTCCCTGGAGCTGTTTTTT. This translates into CASSSLELFF.

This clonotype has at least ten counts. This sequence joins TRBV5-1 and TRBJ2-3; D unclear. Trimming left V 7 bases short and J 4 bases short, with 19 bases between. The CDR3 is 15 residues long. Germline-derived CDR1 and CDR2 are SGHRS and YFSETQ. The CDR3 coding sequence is TGCGCCAGCGCGGATCCCATCAAACCCCCAGATACGCAGTATTTT. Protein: CASADPIKPPDTQYF.

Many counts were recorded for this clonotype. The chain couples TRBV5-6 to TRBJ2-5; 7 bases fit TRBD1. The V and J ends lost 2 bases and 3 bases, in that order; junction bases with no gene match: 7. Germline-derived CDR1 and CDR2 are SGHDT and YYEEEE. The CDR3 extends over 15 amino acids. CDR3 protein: CASSFTTGNKETQYF. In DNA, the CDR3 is TGTGCCAGCAGCTTCACGACAGGGAACAAAGAGACCCAGTACTTC. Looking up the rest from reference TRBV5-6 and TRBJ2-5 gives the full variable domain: DAGVTQSPTHLIKTRGQQVTLRCSPKSGHDTVSWYQQALGQGPQFIFQYYEEEERQRGNFPDRFSGHQFPNYSSELNVNALLLGDSALYLCASSFTTGNKETQYFGPGTRLLVL.

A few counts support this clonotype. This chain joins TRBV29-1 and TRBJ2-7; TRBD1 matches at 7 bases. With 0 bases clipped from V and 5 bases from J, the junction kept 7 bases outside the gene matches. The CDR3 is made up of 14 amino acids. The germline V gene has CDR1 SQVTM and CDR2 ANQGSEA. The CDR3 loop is CSVEDPGGGDEQYF. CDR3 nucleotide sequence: TGCAGCGTTGAAGACCCAGGGGGTGGGGACGAGCAGTACTTC.

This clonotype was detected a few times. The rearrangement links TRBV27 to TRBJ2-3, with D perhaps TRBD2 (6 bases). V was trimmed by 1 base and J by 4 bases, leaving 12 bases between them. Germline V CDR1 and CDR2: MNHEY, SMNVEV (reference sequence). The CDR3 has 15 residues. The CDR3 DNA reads TGTGCCAGCAGTTTATTTGGGGGGAGCGCAGATACGCAGTATTTT. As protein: CASSLFGGSADTQYF.